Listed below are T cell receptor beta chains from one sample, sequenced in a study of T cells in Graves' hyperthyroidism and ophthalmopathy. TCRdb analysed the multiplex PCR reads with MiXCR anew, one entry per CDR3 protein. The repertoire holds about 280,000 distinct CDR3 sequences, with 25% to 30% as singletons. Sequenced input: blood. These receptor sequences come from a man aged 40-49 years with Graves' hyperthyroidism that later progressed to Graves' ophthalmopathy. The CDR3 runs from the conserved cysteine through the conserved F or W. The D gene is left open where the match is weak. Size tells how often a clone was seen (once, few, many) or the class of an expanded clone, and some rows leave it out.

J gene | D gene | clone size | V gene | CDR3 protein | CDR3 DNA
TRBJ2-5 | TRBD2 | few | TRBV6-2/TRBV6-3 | CASSPGGTSGLQETQYF | TGTGCCAGCAGTCCCGGAGGGACTAGCGGACTCCAAGAGACCCAGTACTTC
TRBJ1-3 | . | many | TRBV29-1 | CSVELGGPSGNTIYF | TGCAGCGTTGAATTAGGTGGACCCTCTGGAAACACCATATATTTT
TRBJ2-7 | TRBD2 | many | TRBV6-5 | CASSYQGGDGRQQYF | TGTGCCAGCAGTTACCAGGGCGGAGACGGGAGGCAGCAGTACTTC
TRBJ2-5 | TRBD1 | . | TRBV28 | CASSLGLGQGAQKLMETQYF | TGTGCCAGCAGTTTAGGTCTGGGACAGGGGGCGCAAAAGTTGATGGAGACCCAGTACTTC
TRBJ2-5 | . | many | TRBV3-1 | CASSQTGTIETQYF | TGTGCCAGCAGCCAGACCGGGACGATAGAGACCCAGTACTTC
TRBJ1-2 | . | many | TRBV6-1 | CASSGPGGYTF | TGTGCCAGCAGCGGCCCGGGGGGCTACACCTTC
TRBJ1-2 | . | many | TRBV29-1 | CSATGQGEYGYTF | TGCAGCGCAACTGGGCAGGGAGAATATGGCTACACCTTC
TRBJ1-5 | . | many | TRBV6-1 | CASSEHWAFAGGGNQPQHF | TGTGCCAGCAGTGAACACTGGGCTTTCGCGGGGGGGGGCAATCAGCCCCAGCATTTT
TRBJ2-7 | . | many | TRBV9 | CASSVGTGIAYEQYF | TGTGCCAGCAGCGTCGGGACTGGAATAGCCTACGAGCAGTACTTC
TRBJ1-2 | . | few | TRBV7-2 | CASSLWQGRGYTF | TGTGCCAGCAGCTTATGGCAGGGACGCGGCTACACCTTC
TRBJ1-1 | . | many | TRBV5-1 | CASSLEMNTEAFF | TGCGCCAGCAGCTTGGAGATGAACACTGAAGCTTTCTTT
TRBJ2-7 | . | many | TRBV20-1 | CSARGSGTYEQYF | TGCAGTGCTAGGGGTTCGGGGACCTACGAGCAGTACTTC
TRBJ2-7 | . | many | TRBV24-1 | CATSDQVTNEQYF | TGTGCCACCAGTGATCAGGTGACCAACGAGCAGTACTTC
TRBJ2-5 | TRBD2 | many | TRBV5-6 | CASSLREGRETQYF | TGTGCCAGCAGCTTGCGGGAGGGCCGAGAGACCCAGTACTTC
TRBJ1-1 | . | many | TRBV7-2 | CASSFTGWFTIEAFF | TGTGCCAGCAGCTTCACAGGGTGGTTTACCATTGAAGCTTTCTTT
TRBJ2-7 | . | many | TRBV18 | CASSPYSGTVSYEQYF | TGTGCCAGCTCACCGTATTCGGGGACGGTCTCCTACGAGCAGTACTTC
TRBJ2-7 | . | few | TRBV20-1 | CSASGVVYEQYF | TGCAGTGCTAGCGGAGTCGTCTACGAGCAGTACTTC
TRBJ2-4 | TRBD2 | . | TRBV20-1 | CSASTSEIQYF | TGCAGTGCTAGCACTAGCGAGATTCAGTACTTC
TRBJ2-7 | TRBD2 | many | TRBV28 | CATVTRGGYEQYF | TGTGCCACTGTAACTCGGGGGGGCTACGAGCAGTACTTC
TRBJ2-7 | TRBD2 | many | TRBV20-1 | CSARHPGQGGRSEQYF | TGCAGTGCCCGTCACCCGGGCCAGGGAGGGAGAAGCGAGCAGTACTTC
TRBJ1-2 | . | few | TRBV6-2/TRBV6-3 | CASSDGQPYGYTF | TGTGCCAGCAGTGACGGACAGCCCTATGGCTACACCTTC
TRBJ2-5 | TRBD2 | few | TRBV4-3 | CASSQRPSGDGETQYF | TGCGCCAGCAGCCAACGGCCTAGCGGCGACGGGGAGACCCAGTACTTC
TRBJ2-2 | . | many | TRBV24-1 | CATSDLAATTGELFF | TGTGCCACCAGTGATCTCGCGGCAACCACCGGGGAGCTGTTTTTT
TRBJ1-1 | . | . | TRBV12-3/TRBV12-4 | CASSFSREAFF | TGTGCCAGCAGTTTCAGCCGTGAAGCTTTCTTT
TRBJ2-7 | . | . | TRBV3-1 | CASSQSSTVFYEQYF | TGTGCCAGCAGCCAATCCTCGACAGTATTCTACGAGCAGTACTTC
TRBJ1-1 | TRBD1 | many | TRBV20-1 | CSARLNKGQGFTEAFF | TGCAGTGCTAGACTAAATAAGGGACAGGGGTTTACTGAAGCTTTCTTT
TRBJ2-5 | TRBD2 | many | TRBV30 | CAWSVGGGRAGETQYF | TGTGCCTGGAGTGTAGGGGGCGGGAGGGCTGGAGAGACCCAGTACTTC
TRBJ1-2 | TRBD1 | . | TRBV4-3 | CASSQALWTGDYGYTF | TGCGCCAGCAGCCAAGCCTTATGGACAGGAGACTATGGCTACACCTTC
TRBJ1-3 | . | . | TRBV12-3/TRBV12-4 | CASSSSGQWNTIYF | TGTGCCAGCAGTTCATCCGGTCAATGGAACACCATATATTTT
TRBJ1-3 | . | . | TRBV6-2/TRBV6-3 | CASRLRSVATPGSGNTIYF | TGTGCCAGCAGATTACGGTCTGTGGCTACCCCGGGCTCTGGAAACACCATATATTTT
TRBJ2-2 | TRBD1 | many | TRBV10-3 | CASGTDANTGELFF | TGTGCCAGTGGGACAGACGCGAACACCGGGGAGCTGTTTTTT
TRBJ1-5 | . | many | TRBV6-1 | CASRGSNQPQHF | TGTGCCAGCCGTGGGAGCAATCAGCCCCAGCATTTT
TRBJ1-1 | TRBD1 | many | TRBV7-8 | CASSRRQGRMNTEAFF | TGTGCCAGCAGCCGACGACAGGGGAGGATGAACACTGAAGCTTTCTTT
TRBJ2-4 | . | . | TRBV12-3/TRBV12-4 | CASRGPDYIQYF | TGTGCCAGCAGGGGGCCGGATTACATTCAGTACTTC
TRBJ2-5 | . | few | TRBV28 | CASSPRLADSGETQYF | TGTGCCAGCAGCCCGAGACTCGCAGACAGCGGGGAGACCCAGTACTTC
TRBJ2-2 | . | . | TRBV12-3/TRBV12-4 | CASSGLGTGELFF | TGTGCCAGCAGTGGGTTGGGTACCGGGGAGCTGTTTTTT
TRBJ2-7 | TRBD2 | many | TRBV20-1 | CSAQTSGRIYEQYF | TGCAGTGCGCAGACTAGCGGGAGGATCTACGAGCAGTACTTC
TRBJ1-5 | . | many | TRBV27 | CASSRRWGQPQHF | TGTGCCAGCAGCCGCAGGTGGGGTCAGCCCCAGCATTTT
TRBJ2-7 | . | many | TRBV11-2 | CASSLEVWAYEQYF | TGTGCCAGCAGCTTAGAGGTGTGGGCCTACGAGCAGTACTTC
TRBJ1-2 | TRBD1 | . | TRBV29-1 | CSVDPTGANYGYTF | TGCAGCGTTGATCCCACAGGGGCCAACTATGGCTACACCTTC
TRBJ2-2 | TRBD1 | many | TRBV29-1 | CSVTGTGGDTGELFF | TGCAGCGTTACCGGGACAGGGGGCGACACCGGGGAGCTGTTTTTT
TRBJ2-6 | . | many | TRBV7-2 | CASSLMGAGANVLTF | TGTGCCAGCAGCTTAATGGGGGCAGGGGCCAACGTCCTGACTTTC
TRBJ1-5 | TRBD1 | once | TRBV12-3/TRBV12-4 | CASSNGQGVWQPQHF | TGTGCCAGCAGTAACGGACAGGGGGTATGGCAGCCCCAGCATTTT
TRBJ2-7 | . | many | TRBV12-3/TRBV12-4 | CASSLETHLYEQYF | TGTGCCAGCAGTTTGGAGACACACCTCTACGAGCAGTACTTC
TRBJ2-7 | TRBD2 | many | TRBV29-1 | CSVELPAGESPRYEQYF | TGCAGCGTTGAACTTCCGGCGGGAGAGTCCCCCCGATACGAGCAGTACTTC
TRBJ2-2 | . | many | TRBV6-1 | CASIQIATGELFF | TGTGCCAGCATTCAGATAGCGACCGGGGAGCTGTTTTTT
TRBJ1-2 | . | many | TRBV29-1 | CSVFLGDGYTF | TGCAGCGTTTTTTTGGGGGACGGCTACACCTTC
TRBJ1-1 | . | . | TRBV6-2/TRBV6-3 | CASFRMGNTEAFF | TGTGCCAGCTTCAGGATGGGGAACACTGAAGCTTTCTTT
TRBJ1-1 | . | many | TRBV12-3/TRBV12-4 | CASTGDSRTEAFF | TGTGCCAGCACCGGGGACTCTAGGACTGAAGCTTTCTTT
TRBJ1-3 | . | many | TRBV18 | CASSPNRATGGNTIYF | TGTGCCAGCTCACCGAACAGGGCGACAGGCGGAAACACCATATATTTT
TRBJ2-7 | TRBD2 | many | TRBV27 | CASSFSSGSSYEQYF | TGTGCCAGCAGTTTTTCAAGCGGGAGCTCCTACGAGCAGTACTTC
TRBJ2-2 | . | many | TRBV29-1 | CSVMSGELFF | TGCAGCGTTATGTCCGGGGAGCTGTTTTTT
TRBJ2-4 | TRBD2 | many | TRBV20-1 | CSARDSTAGIQYF | TGCAGTGCTAGAGATAGTACAGCGGGGATTCAGTACTTC
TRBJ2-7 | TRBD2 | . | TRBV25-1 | CASSHGGRRLAGGSVYEQYF | TGTGCCAGCAGTCATGGGGGACGGAGGCTAGCGGGTGGGTCTGTCTACGAGCAGTACTTC